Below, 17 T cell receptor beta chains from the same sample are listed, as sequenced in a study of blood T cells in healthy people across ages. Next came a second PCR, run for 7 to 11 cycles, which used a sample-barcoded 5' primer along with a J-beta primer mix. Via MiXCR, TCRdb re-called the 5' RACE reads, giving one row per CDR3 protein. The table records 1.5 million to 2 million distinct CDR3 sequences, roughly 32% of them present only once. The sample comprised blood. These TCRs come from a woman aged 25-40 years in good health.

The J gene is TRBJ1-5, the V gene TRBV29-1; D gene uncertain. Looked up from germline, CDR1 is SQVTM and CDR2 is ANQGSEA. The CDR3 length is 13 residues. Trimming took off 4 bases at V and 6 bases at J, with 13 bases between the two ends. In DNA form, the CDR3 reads TGCAGCGTTGGGAAGACCTTTGGTCAGCCCCAGCATTTT. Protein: CSVGKTFGQPQHF.

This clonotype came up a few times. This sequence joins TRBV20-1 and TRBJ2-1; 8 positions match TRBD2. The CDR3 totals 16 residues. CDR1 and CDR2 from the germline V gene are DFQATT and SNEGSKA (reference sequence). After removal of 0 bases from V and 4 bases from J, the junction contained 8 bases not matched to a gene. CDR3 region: CSARDPGLVTYNEQFF. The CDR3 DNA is TGCAGTGCTAGAGATCCGGGACTAGTGACTTACAATGAGCAGTTCTTC.

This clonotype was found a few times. The DNA for the CDR3 is TGCAGCGTTGAAGACACCCTAACTAGCGGGTCGACAGATACGCAGTATTTT. Translation gives CSVEDTLTSGSTDTQYF. The rearrangement links TRBV29-1 to TRBJ2-3; 9 bases are a match to TRBD2. With V trimmed by 0 bases and J by 3 bases, 10 bases remained unmatched. The CDR3 length is 17 residues. Germline V gives CDR1 SQVTM, CDR2 ANQGSEA.

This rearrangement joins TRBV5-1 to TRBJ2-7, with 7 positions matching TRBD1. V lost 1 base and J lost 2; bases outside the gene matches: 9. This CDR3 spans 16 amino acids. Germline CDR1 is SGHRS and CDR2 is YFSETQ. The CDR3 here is CASSLQGDADTYEQYF. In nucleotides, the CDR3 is TGCGCCAGCAGCTTGCAGGGGGATGCGGACACCTACGAGCAGTACTTC.

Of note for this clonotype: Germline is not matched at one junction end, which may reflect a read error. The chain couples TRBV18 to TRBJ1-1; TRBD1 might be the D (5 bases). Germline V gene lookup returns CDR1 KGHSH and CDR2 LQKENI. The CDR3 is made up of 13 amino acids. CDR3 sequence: CGSSPGGETEAFF. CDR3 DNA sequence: TGTGGCAGCTCACCGGGAGGGGAGACTGAAGCTTTCTTT.

This chain's CDR3 is CASSYSSPSGGVEQFF. CDR3 DNA: TGTGCCAGCAGTTACTCGAGTCCTAGCGGGGGGGTGGAGCAGTTCTTC. The chain couples TRBV6-5 to TRBJ2-1; 12 bases fit TRBD2. The CDR3 is 16 residues long. Germline lookup yields CDR1 MNHEY and CDR2 SVGAGI. Trimming removed 0 bases from V and 10 bases from J; junction bases left unmatched: 7.

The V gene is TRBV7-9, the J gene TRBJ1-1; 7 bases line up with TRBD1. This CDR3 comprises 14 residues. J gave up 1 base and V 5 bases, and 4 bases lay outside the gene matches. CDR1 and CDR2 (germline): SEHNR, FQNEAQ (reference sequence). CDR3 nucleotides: TGTGCCAGCAGCAGGGGACAGAAGAACACTGAAGCTTTCTTT. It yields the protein CASSRGQKNTEAFF.

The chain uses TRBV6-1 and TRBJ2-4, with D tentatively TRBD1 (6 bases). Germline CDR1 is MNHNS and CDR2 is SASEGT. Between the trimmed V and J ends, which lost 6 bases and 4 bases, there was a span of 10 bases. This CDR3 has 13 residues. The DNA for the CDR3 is TGTGCCAGCAGGTGGCAGGGGAAAAACATTCAGTACTTC. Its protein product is CASRWQGKNIQYF.

CDR3 sequence: CATKSRESYEQYF. The CDR3 DNA is TGTGCCACCAAAAGCCGGGAATCCTACGAGCAGTACTTC. The chain uses TRBV6-1 and TRBJ2-7; possibly TRBD2 for D (5 bases). Germline CDR1 reads MNHNS; CDR2 reads SASEGT. This CDR3 is built from 13 residues. V was shortened by 10 bases and J by 1 base, with 14 bases between the two germline ends.

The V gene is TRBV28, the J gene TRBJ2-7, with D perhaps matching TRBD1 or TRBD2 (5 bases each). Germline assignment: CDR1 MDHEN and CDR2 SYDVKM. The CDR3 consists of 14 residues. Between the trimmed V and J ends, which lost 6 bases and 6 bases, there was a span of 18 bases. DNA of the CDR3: TGTGCCAGCAGCCGCAGACGGGGCTTAGGCGAGCAGTACTTC. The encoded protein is CASSRRRGLGEQYF. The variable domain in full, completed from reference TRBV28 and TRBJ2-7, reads DVKVTQSSRYLVKRTGEKVFLECVQDMDHENMFWYRQDPGLGLRLIYFSYDVKMKEKGDIPEGYSVSREKKERFSLILESASTNQTSMYLCASSRRRGLGEQYFGPGTRLTVT.

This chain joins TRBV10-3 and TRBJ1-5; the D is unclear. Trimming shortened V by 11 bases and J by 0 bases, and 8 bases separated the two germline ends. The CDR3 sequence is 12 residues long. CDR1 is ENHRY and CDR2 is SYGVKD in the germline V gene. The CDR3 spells CAVQDSNQPQHF. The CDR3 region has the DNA TGTGCCGTACAAGATAGCAATCAGCCCCAGCATTTT.

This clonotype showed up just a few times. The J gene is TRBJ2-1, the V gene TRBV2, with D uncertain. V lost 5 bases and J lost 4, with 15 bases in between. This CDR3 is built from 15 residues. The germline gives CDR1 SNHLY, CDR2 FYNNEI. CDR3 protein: CASSFSFSSYNEQFF. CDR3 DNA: TGTGCCAGCAGTTTTAGTTTTAGCAGTTACAATGAGCAGTTCTTC.

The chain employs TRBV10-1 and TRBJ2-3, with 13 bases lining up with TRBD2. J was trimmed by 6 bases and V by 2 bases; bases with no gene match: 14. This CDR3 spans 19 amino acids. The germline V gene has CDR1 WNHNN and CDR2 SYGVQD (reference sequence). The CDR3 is CASSEVRTSGGDTRDTQYF. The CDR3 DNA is TGCGCCAGCAGTGAGGTCCGGACTAGCGGGGGAGACACCCGGGATACGCAGTATTTT.

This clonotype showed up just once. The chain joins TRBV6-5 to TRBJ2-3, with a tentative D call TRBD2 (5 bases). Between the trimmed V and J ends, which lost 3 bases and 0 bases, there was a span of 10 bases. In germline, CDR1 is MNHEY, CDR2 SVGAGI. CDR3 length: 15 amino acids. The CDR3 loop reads CASSYLAGSTDTQYF. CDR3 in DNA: TGTGCCAGCAGTTATCTCGCGGGCAGCACAGATACGCAGTATTTT.

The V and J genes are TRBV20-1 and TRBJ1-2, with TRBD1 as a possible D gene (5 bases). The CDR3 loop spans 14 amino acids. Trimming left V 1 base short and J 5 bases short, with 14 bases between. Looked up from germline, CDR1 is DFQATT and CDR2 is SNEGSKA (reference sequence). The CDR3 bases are TGCAGTGCTAGAGTATTAGGGGCGGGGTATGGCTACACCTTC. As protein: CSARVLGAGYGYTF.

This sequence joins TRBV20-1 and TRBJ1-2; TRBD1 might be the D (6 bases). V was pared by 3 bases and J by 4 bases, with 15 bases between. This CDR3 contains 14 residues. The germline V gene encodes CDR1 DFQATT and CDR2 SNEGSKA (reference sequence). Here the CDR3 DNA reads TGCAGTGCTAGCCTAGGGGGGTCGGGCTATGGCTACACCTTC. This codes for CSASLGGSGYGYTF.

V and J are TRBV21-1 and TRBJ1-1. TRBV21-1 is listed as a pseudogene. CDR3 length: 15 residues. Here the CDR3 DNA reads TGTGCCAGCAGCCCCTCCGGGCCGCCGAACACTGAAGCTTTCTTT. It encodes CASSPSGPPNTEAFF.